Sequencing of this TCR beta chain was carried out in a study of OX40 agonist ivuxolimab in advanced cancers. Patients were ineligible given autoimmune disease history or systemic immunosuppression. Notes on the study in general: Both blood CD4+ and CD8+ T cells showed clonal growth by week 6 at 0.1 to 3.0 mg/kg. The expanded peripheral T cells' antigen specificity was not determined.

Points on this clone: Its antigen is not known.

The protocol was immunoSEQ multiplex PCR, while the TCRdb copy is restricted to in-frame clones and leaves out a portion. The sample has about 80,000 clones; roughly 85% are singletons. CDR1 and CDR2 from the germline V gene are SGHDT and YYEEEE. Germline trimming cut 4 bases from V and 1 base from J; bases unmatched to any gene: 7. This CDR3 comprises 15 residues. The TCR comes from an adult with an advanced solid tumor such as melanoma, head and neck, liver or kidney cancer. The chain recombines TRBV5-6 with TRBJ2-5; TRBD1 matches at 7 bases. Sequenced material: CD4+ or CD8+ T cells sorted from blood, taken in a trial of the OX40 agonist ivuxolimab. Here the CDR3 reads CASSPLTGTQETQYF. The CDR3 nucleotides read TGTGCCAGCAGCCCTTTGACAGGGACCCAAGAGACCCAGTACTTC.